The entry below describes one TCR beta chain. The record originates from a study of CD8 T cells in Susac syndrome. The CDR3 extends over 17 amino acids. Germline V CDR1 and CDR2: KGHDR, SFDVKD. V lost 4 bases to trimming and J lost 3 bases; unmatched junction nucleotides: 9. A quantity of 0.5 to 1 ug RNA underwent reverse transcription using random hexamers. TCRdb itself ran the immunoSEQ multiplex PCR reads through MiXCR, one entry per CDR3 protein. The table includes around 130,000 distinct CDR3 sequences, around 95% detected once. Sequenced input: CD4+ T cells from PBMCs. This TCR derives from a human donor in good health. The chain combines TRBV24-1 with TRBJ2-3; 10 bases map to TRBD1. The CDR3 loop reads CATSEPGQGFGTDTQYF. DNA for the CDR3: TGTGCCACCAGTGAACCGGGACAGGGGTTTGGTACAGATACGCAGTATTTT.